A single sample is the source of the 8 T cell receptor beta chains below, sequenced in a study of blood T cell repertoires in COVID-19. The repertoire was sequenced with immunoSEQ multiplex PCR; TCRdb's copy has only in-frame clones and lacks some. The repertoire holds 150,000 to 180,000 clones, with approximately 82% as singletons. Sequenced input: peripheral blood. These receptors were obtained from a woman between 50 and 59 years old with acute or convalescent COVID-19.

The V gene is TRBV7-2, the J gene TRBJ2-3; possibly TRBD2 for D (5 bases). Per the germline V gene, CDR1 is SGHTA and CDR2 is FQGNSA. With 2 bases removed from V and 1 base from J, the gap between germline ends came to 7 bases. The CDR3 is 14 amino acids. The CDR3 DNA reads as TGTGCCAGCAGCTTAAATAGCGGCACAGATACGCAGTATTTT. Its translation: CASSLNSGTDTQYF. Combining the CDR3 with reference TRBV7-2 and TRBJ2-3 gives the whole variable domain GAGVSQSPSNKVTEKGKDVELRCDPISGHTALYWYRQSLGQGLEFLIYFQGNSAPDKSGLPSDRFSAERTGGSVSTLTIQRTQQEDSAVYLCASSLNSGTDTQYFGPGTRLTVL.

V gene TRBV12-3 or TRBV12-4 combines with J gene TRBJ1-2; perhaps TRBD1 as D (6 bases). V dropped 8 bases and J dropped 7 bases, with 14 bases sitting between them. The CDR3 sequence is 12 residues long. The CDR3 DNA reads TGTGCCAGCCAGGGGTCGGGGGGTGGCTACACCTTC. Amino acids: CASQGSGGGYTF.

The V gene is TRBV9, the J gene TRBJ2-2; maybe TRBD2 (5 bases). The ends were cut back, 0 bases at V and 7 bases at J, with 13 bases in the middle. There are 15 residues in the CDR3. CDR1 and CDR2 (germline): SGDLS, YYNGEE. The CDR3 loop is CASSVDPAVGGELFF. In DNA, the CDR3 is TGTGCCAGCAGCGTAGATCCAGCGGTCGGCGGGGAGCTGTTTTTT. Together with reference TRBV9 and TRBJ2-2, the CDR3 gives the full variable domain: DSGVTQTPKHLITATGQRVTLRCSPRSGDLSVYWYQQSLDQGLQFLIQYYNGEERAKGNILERFSAQQFPDLHSELNLSSLELGDSALYFCASSVDPAVGGELFFGEGSRLTVL.

The rearrangement links TRBV7-2 to TRBJ2-7, with D possibly TRBD1 on 5 matching bases. Trimming shortened V by 7 bases and J by 4 bases, and 20 bases separated the two germline ends. The germline CDR1 and CDR2 sequences are SGHTA and FQGNSA. The CDR3 has 15 residues. The CDR3 region is CASTSRPAGWYEQYF. Written as DNA, the CDR3 is TGTGCCAGCACCTCTCGCCCAGCAGGGTGGTACGAGCAGTACTTC.

V gene TRBV18 combines with J gene TRBJ1-6; tentative D call: TRBD1 (6 bases). The CDR3 extends over 15 amino acids. The germline V and J ends were trimmed by 1 base and 6 bases, with 10 bases remaining between them. The germline gives CDR1 KGHSH, CDR2 LQKENI. The CDR3 sequence: CASSPQRTVNSPLHF. CDR3 sequence (DNA): TGTGCCAGCTCACCACAACGGACAGTTAATTCACCCCTCCACTTT.

The CDR3 DNA is TGTGCCACTGGTACCGCAGGGATCTACACCTTC. Amino acid sequence: CATGTAGIYTF. This rearrangement joins TRBV19 to TRBJ1-2; D perhaps matches TRBD1 (5 bases). CDR3 length: 11 amino acids. The V gene lost 10 bases and the J gene lost 10 bases, with 16 bases spanning the gap. Germline CDR1 and CDR2: LNHDA and SQIVND (reference sequence).

This chain uses TRBV18 with TRBJ2-3, with TRBD1 as a possible D gene (5 bases). Trimming cost V 3 bases and J 4 bases, with 11 bases left between them. The CDR3 contains 14 residues. CDR1 and CDR2 from the germline V gene are KGHSH and LQKENI. The CDR3 nucleotides read TGTGCCAGCTCACCCCCGACAGTTTCAGATACGCAGTATTTT. It yields the protein CASSPPTVSDTQYF.

This chain connects TRBV14 to TRBJ2-5; 7 bases map to TRBD2. CDR3 length: 15 amino acids. V shed 1 base, J shed 3 bases, and the junction held 5 bases outside the gene matches. Germline V gives CDR1 SGHDN, CDR2 FVKESK. The CDR3, as DNA: TGTGCCAGCAGCCAAGGGATAGCGGGTAAAGAGACCCAGTACTTC. The encoded protein is CASSQGIAGKETQYF.